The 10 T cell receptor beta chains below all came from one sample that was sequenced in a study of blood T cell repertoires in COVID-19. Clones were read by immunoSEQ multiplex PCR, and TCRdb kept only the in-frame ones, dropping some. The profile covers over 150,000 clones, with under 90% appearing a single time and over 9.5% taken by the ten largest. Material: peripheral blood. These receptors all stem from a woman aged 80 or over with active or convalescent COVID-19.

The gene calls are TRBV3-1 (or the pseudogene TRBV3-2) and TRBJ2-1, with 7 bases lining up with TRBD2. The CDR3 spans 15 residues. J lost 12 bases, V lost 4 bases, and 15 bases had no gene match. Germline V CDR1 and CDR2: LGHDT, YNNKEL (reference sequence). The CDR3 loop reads CASSRKKSQGGPQFF. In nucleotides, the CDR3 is TGTGCCAGCAGCCGCAAAAAGTCCCAGGGAGGGCCGCAGTTCTTC.

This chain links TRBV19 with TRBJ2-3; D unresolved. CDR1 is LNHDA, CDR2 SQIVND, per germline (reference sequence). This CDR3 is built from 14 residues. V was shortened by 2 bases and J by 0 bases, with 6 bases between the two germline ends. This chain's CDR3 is CASSIRGSTDTQYF. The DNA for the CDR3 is TGTGCCAGTAGTATAAGAGGTAGCACAGATACGCAGTATTTT.

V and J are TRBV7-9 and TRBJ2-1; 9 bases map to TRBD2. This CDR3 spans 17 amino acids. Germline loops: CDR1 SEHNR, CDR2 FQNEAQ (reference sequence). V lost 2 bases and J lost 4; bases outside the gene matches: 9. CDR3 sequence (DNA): TGTGCCAGCAGCTTATCGGCGGGACTAGCAACGTACAATGAGCAGTTCTTC. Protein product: CASSLSAGLATYNEQFF.

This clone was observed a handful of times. This CDR3 reads CASSSVAGGTYNEQFF. The CDR3 region has the DNA TGTGCCAGCAGCTCTGTAGCGGGAGGAACCTACAATGAGCAGTTCTTC. The genes are TRBV7-2 and TRBJ2-1; TRBD2 agrees at 10 bases. The CDR3 runs to 16 residues. V was clipped by 4 bases and J by 2 bases; unmatched bases: 5. CDR1 and CDR2 from the germline V gene are SGHTA and FQGNSA.

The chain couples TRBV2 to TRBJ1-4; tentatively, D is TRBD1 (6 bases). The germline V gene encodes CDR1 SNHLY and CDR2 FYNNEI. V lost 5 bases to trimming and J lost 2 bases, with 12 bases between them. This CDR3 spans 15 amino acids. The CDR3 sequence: CASSLQGFTNEKLFF. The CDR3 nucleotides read TGTGCCAGCAGTCTACAGGGCTTCACTAATGAAAAACTGTTTTTT.

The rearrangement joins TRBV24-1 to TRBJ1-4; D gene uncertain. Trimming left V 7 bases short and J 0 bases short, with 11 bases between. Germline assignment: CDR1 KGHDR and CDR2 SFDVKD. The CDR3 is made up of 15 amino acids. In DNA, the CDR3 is TGTGCCACCAGCGACGCCGAGGCAACTAATGAAAAACTGTTTTTT. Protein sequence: CATSDAEATNEKLFF.

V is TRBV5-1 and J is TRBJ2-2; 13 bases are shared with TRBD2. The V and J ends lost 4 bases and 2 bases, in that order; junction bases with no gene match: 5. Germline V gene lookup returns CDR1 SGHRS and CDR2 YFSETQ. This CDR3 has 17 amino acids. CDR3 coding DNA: TGCGCCAGCAGCCCGCGGACTAGCGGGAGCAACACCGGGGAGCTGTTTTTT. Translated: CASSPRTSGSNTGELFF.

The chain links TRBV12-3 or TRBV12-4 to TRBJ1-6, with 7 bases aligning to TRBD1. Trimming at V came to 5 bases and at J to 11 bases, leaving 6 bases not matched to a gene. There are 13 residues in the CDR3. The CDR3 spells CASSPRQGAPLHF. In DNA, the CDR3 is TGTGCCAGCAGTCCCCGACAGGGAGCACCCCTCCACTTT.

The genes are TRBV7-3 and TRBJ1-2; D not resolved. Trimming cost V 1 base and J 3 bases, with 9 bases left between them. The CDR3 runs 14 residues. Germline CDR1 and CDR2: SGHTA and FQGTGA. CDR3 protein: CASSLMAGDYGYTF. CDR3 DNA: TGTGCCAGCAGCTTAATGGCGGGCGACTATGGCTACACCTTC.

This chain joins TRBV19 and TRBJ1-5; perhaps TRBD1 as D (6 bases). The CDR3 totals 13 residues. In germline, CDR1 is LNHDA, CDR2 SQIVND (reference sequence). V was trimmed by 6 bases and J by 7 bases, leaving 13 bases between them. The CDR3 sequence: CASRDRSGQPQHF. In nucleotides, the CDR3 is TGTGCCAGTAGGGACAGAAGTGGGCAGCCCCAGCATTTT.